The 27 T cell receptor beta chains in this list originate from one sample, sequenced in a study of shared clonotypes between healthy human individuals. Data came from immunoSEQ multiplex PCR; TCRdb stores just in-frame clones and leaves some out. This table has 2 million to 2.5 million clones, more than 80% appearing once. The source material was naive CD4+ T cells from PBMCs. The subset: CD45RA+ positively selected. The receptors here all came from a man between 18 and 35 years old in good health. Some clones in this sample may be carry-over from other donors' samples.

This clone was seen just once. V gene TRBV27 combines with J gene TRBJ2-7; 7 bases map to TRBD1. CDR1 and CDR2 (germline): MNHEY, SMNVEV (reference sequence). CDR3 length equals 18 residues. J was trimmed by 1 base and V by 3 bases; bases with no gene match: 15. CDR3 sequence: CASSFSRRTGRFSYEQYF. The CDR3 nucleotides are TGTGCCAGCAGTTTCTCAAGGCGGACAGGCCGATTTTCCTACGAGCAGTACTTC.

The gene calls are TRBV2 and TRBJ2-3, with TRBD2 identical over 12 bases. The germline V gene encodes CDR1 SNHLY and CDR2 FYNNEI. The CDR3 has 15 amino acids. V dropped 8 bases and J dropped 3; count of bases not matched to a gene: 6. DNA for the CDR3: TGTGCCAGCCCTAGCGGGAGGGCGAGAACAGATACGCAGTATTTT. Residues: CASPSGRARTDTQYF.

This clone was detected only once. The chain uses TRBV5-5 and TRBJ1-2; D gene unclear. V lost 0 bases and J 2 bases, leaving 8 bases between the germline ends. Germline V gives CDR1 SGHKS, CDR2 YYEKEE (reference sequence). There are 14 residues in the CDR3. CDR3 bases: TGTGCCAGCAGCTTGGGGAACGGGAACTATGGCTACACCTTC. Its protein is CASSLGNGNYGYTF.

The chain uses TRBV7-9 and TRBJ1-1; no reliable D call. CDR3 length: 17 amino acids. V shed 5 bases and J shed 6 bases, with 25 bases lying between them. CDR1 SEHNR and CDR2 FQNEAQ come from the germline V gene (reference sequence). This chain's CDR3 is CASSKPAGPDGGSEAFF. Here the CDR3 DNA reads TGTGCCAGCAGCAAACCCGCGGGTCCCGACGGTGGATCTGAAGCTTTCTTT.

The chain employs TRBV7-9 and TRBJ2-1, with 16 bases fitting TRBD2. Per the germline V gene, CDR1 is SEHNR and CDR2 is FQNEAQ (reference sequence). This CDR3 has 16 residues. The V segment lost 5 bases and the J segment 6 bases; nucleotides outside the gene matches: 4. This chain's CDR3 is CASSPGTSGRANEQFF. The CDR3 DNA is TGTGCCAGCAGCCCCGGGACTAGCGGGAGGGCCAATGAGCAGTTCTTC.

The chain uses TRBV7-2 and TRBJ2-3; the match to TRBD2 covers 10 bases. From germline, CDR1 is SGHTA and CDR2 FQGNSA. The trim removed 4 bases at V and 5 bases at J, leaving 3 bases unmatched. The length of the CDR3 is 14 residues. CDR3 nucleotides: TGTGCCAGCAGCTCGACTAGCGGGCTAGATACGCAGTATTTT. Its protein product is CASSSTSGLDTQYF. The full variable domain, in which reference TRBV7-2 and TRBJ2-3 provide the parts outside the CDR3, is GAGVSQSPSNKVTEKGKDVELRCDPISGHTALYWYRQSLGQGLEFLIYFQGNSAPDKSGLPSDRFSAERTGGSVSTLTIQRTQQEDSAVYLCASSSTSGLDTQYFGPGTRLTVL.

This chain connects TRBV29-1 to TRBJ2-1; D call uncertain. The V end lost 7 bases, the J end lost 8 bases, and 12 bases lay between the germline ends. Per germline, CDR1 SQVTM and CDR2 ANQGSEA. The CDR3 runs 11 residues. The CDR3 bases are TGCAGCGGGCAGAATTACCATGAGCAGTTCTTC. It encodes CSGQNYHEQFF.

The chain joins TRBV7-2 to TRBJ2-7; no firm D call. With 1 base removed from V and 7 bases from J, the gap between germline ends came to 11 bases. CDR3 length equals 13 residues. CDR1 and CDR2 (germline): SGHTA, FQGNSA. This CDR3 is CASSLGNGIEQYF. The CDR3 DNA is TGTGCCAGCAGCTTAGGTAATGGGATAGAGCAGTACTTC.

CDR3 in DNA: TGTGCCAGCAGTTTAGAACGGGGGGCCTATGGCTACACCTTC. Translated, it gives CASSLERGAYGYTF. The chain combines TRBV28 with TRBJ1-2; a weak D match, TRBD1 (6 bases). CDR3 length equals 14 residues. Germline lookup yields CDR1 MDHEN and CDR2 SYDVKM. V was shortened by 2 bases and J by 4 bases, with 11 bases between the two germline ends.

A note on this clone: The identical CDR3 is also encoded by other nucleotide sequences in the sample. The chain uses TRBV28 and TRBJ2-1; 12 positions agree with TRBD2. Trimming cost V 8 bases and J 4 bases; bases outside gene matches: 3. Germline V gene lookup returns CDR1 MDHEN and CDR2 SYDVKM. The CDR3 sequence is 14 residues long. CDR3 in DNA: TGTGCCAGCCGGACTAGCGGGACTTACAATGAGCAGTTCTTC. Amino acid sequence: CASRTSGTYNEQFF.

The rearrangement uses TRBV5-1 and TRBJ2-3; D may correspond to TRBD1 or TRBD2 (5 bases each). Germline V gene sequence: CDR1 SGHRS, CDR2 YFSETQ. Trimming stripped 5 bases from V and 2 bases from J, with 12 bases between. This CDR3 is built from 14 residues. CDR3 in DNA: TGCGCCAGCAGACCTGGGACGGACACAGATACGCAGTATTTT. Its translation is CASRPGTDTDTQYF. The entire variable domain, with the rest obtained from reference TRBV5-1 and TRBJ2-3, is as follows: KAGVTQTPRYLIKTRGQQVTLSCSPISGHRSVSWYQQTPGQGLQFLFEYFSETQRNKGNFPGRFSGRQFSNSRSEMNVSTLELGDSALYLCASRPGTDTDTQYFGPGTRLTVL.

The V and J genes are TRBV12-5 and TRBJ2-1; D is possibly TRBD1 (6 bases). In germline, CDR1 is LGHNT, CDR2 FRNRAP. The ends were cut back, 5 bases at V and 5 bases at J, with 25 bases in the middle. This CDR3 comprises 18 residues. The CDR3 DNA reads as TGTGCTAGTGGTCCCGTGCACACTCTGGACAGAGACCACAATGAGCAGTTCTTC. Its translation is CASGPVHTLDRDHNEQFF.

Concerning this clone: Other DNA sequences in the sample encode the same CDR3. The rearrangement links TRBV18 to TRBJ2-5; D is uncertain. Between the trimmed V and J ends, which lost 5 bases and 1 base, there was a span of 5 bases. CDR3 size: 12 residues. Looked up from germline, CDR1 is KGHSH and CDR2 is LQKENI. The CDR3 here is CASSSAQETQYF. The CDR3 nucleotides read TGTGCCAGCTCAAGCGCCCAAGAGACCCAGTACTTC.

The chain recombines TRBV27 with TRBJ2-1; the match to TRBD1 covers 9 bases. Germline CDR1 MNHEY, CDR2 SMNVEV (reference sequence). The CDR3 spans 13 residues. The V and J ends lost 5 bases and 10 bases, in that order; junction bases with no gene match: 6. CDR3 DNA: TGTGCCAGCAGTCCACGACAGGGGGGGGAGCAGTTCTTC. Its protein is CASSPRQGGEQFF.

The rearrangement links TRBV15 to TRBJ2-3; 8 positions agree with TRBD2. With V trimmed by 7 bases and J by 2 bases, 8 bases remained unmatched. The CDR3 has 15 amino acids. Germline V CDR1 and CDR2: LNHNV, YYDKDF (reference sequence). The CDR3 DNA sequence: TGTGCCACCAAGTGGGGAGCGGGAGACACAGATACGCAGTATTTT. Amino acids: CATKWGAGDTDTQYF.

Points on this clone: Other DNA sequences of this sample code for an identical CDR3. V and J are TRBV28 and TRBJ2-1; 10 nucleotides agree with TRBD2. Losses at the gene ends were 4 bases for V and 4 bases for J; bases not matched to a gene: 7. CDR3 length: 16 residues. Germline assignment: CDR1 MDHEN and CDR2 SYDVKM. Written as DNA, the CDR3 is TGTGCCAGCAGTTCCCCCCTAGCGGGAGCTTACAATGAGCAGTTCTTC. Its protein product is CASSSPLAGAYNEQFF.

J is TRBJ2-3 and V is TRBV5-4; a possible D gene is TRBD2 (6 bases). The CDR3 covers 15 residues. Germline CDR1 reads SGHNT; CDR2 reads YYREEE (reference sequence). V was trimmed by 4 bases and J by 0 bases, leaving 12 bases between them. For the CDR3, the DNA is TGTGCCAGCAGCCGGGACTTAATTAGCACAGATACGCAGTATTTT. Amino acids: CASSRDLISTDTQYF. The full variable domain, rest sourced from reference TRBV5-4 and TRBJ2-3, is ETGVTQSPTHLIKTRGQQVTLRCSSQSGHNTVSWYQQALGQGPQFIFQYYREEENGRGNFPPRFSGLQFPNYSSELNVNALELDDSALYLCASSRDLISTDTQYFGPGTRLTVL.

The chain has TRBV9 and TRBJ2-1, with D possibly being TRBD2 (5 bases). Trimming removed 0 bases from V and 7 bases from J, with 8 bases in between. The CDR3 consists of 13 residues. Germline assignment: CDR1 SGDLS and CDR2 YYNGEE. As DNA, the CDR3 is TGTGCCAGCAGCGTAGCTAGCCTTAATGAGCAGTTCTTC. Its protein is CASSVASLNEQFF. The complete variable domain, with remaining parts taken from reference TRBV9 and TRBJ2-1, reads DSGVTQTPKHLITATGQRVTLRCSPRSGDLSVYWYQQSLDQGLQFLIQYYNGEERAKGNILERFSAQQFPDLHSELNLSSLELGDSALYFCASSVASLNEQFFGPGTRLTVL.

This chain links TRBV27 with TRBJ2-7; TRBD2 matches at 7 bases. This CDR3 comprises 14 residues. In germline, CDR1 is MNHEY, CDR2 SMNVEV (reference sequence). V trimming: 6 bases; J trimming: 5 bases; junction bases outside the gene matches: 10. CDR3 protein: CASSYRTRIHEQYF. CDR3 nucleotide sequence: TGTGCCAGCAGCTACAGGACTAGAATCCACGAGCAGTACTTC.

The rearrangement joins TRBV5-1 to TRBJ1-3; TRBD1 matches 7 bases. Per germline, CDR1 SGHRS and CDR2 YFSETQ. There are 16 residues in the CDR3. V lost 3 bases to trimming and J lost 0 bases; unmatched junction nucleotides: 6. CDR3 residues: CASSYGQESSGNTIYF. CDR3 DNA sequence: TGCGCCAGCAGCTACGGACAGGAGAGCTCTGGAAACACCATATATTTT.

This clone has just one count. Written as DNA, the CDR3 is TGTGCCAGCAGCCAAGGGGACATGAACACTGAAGCTTTCTTT. Protein sequence: CASSQGDMNTEAFF. V is TRBV4-2 and J is TRBJ1-1; TRBD1 is a possible D gene (6 bases). The CDR3 totals 14 residues. Between the trimmed V and J ends, which lost 1 base and 0 bases, there was a span of 6 bases. CDR1 is LGHNA and CDR2 is YNFKEQ in the germline V gene.

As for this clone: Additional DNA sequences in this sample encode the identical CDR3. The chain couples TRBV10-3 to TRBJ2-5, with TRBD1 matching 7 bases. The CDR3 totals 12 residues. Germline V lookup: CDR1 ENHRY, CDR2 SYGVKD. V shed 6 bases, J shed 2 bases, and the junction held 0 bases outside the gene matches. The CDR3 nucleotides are TGTGCCATCAGGGGACAGCAAGAGACCCAGTACTTC. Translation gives CAIRGQQETQYF.

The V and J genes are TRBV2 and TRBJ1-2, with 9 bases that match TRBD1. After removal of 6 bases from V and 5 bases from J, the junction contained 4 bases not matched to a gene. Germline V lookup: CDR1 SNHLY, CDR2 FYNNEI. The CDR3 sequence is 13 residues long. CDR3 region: CASSDGTGYGYTF. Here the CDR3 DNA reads TGTGCCAGCAGCGATGGGACAGGGTATGGCTACACCTTC.

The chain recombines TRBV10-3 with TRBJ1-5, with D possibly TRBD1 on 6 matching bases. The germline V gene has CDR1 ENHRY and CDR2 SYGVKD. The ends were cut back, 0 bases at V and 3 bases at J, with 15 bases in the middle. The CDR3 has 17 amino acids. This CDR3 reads CAISESKGDMFNQPQHF. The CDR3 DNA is TGTGCCATCAGTGAGTCGAAAGGGGACATGTTCAATCAGCCCCAGCATTTT.

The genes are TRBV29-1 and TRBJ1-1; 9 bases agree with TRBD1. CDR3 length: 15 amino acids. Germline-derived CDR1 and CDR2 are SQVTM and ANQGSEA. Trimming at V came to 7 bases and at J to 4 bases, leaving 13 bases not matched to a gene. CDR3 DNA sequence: TGCAGCGCAACTAGGGGGGACAGGGTGTCCACTGAAGCTTTCTTT. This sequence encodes CSATRGDRVSTEAFF.

This CDR3 reads CASSQDASNFYEQYF. The CDR3 nucleotides read TGCGCCAGCAGCCAGGATGCCAGCAACTTCTACGAGCAGTACTTC. The rearrangement joins TRBV4-1 to TRBJ2-7; no clear D. V was clipped by 3 bases and J by 3 bases, with 15 bases between them. This CDR3 has 15 residues. Germline CDR1 reads MGHRA; CDR2 reads YSYEKL.

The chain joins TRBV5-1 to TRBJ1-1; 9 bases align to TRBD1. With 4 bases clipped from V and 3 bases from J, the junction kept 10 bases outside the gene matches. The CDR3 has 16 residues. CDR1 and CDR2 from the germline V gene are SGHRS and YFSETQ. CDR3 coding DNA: TGCGCCAGCAGCCAAACGGGACAGGGTGGGCACACTGAAGCTTTCTTT. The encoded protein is CASSQTGQGGHTEAFF.